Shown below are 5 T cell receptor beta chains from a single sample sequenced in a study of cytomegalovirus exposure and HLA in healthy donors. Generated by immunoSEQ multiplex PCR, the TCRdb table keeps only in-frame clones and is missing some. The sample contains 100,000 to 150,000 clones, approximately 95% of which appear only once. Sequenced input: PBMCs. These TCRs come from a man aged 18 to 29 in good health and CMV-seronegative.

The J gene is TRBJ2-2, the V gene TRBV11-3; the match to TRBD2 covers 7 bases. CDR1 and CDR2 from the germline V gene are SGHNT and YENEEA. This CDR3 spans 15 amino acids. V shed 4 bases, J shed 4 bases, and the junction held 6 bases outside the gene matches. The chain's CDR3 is CASSWVAGPTGELFF. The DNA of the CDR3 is TGTGCCAGCAGCTGGGTAGCGGGCCCCACCGGGGAGCTGTTTTTT.

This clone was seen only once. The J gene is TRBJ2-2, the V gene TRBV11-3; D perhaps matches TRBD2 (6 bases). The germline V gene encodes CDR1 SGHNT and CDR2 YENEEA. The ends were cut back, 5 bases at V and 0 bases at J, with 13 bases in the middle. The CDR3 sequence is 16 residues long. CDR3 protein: CASSNRGSANTGELFF. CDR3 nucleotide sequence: TGTGCCAGCAGCAATCGGGGGAGCGCGAACACCGGGGAGCTGTTTTTT.

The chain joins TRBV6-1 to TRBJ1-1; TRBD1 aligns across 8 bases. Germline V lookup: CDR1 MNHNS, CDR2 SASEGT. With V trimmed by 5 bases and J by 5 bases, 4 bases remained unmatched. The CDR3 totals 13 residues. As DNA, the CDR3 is TGTGCCAGCAGTCAGGGGGCTGTGACTGAAGCTTTCTTT. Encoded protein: CASSQGAVTEAFF.

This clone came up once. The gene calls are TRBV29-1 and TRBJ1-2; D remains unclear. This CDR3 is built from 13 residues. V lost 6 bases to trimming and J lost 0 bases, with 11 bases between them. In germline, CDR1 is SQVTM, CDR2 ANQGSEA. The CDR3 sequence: CSVRTGANYGYTF. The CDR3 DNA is TGCAGCGTCCGGACGGGAGCTAACTATGGCTACACCTTC.

The CDR3 DNA reads as TGTGCCAGCAGCCCAGTACCCGGACAGGGGATTAACTATGGCTACACCTTC. The encoded protein is CASSPVPGQGINYGYTF. This chain connects TRBV7-6 to TRBJ1-2; 9 bases are shared with TRBD1. V was pared by 5 bases and J by 1 base, with 11 bases of the junction left unmatched. The length of the CDR3 is 17 residues. CDR1 SGHVS and CDR2 FNYEAQ come from the germline V gene.